What follows is one TCR beta chain and its context. The data were taken from a study of cytomegalovirus exposure and HLA in healthy donors. 13 Jbeta primers and 60 Vbeta primers were used for the PCR. Using immunoSEQ multiplex PCR, the repertoire was profiled, and TCRdb retains in-frame clones only, with some absent. The sample holds about 78,000 clones, about two thirds seen once. The CDR3 spans 14 residues. Germline trimming cut 5 bases from V and 4 bases from J; bases unmatched to any gene: 4. CDR1 is MNHEY and CDR2 is SMNVEV in the germline V gene (reference sequence). The chain couples TRBV27 to TRBJ2-3; 9 nucleotides match TRBD2. This TCR was recovered from a man younger than 40 in good health and CMV-seropositive. The sample consisted of PBMCs. CDR3 sequence reads: CASSAGLASDTQYF. The CDR3 coding sequence is TGTGCCAGCAGTGCCGGACTAGCGTCAGATACGCAGTATTTT.